The sequence of this TCR beta chain was determined in a study of post-analysis software for immune sequencing data. Study-level background: Included courses were relapsing-remitting and secondary progressive multiple sclerosis; progressive-relapsing multiple sclerosis was also included.

This clonotype was recorded a few times. The antigen remains undetermined. General study points: Pronounced co-clustering by F measure was evident among identically batched samples. Included in a set of roughly five TRBV segments more frequent in patients than controls were TRBV5-6, TRBV5-1 and TRBV20-1.

Deletions cut 4 bases from V and 2 bases from J, with 19 bases between. Germline values: CDR1 LGHDT, CDR2 YNNKEL (reference sequence). The length of the CDR3 is 17 residues. Unique molecular identifiers had been added to the TCR beta cDNA libraries. T cells, 1 to 10 million of them, yielded some 500,000 cDNA molecules. TCRdb re-derived calls from the PCR reads in MiXCR, one entry per CDR3 protein. The sample carries 450,000 to 650,000 distinct CDR3 sequences, roughly 45% recorded once. The sequenced sample was blood. The TCR sequence derives from a girl aged 10 to 17 with multiple sclerosis. The rearrangement joins TRBV3-1 to TRBJ2-3; no firm D call. CDR3 amino acids: CASSRPPVPTATDTQYF. The CDR3 nucleotides are TGTGCCAGCAGCCGCCCCCCGGTCCCTACCGCCACAGATACGCAGTATTTT.